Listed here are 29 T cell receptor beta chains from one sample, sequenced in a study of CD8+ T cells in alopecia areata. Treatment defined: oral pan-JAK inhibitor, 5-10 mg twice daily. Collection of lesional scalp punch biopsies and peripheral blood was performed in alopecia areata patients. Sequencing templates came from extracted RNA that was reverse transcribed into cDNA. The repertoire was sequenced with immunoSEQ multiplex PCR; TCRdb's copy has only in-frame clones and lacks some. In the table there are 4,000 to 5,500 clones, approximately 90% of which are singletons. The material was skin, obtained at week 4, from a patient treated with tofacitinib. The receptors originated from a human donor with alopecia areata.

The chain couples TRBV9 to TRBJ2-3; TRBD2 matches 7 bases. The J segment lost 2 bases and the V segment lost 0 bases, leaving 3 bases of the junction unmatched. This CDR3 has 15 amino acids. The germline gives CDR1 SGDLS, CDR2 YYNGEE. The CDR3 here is CASSVGLALTDTQYF. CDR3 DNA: TGTGCCAGCAGCGTAGGACTAGCACTCACAGATACGCAGTATTTT.

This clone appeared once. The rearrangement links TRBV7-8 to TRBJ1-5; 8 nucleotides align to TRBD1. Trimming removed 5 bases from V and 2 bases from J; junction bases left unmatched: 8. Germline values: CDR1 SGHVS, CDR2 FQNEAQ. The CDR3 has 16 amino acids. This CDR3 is CASSPSPGQGNQPQHF. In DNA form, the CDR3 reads TGTGCCAGCAGCCCAAGCCCGGGACAGGGCAATCAGCCCCAGCATTTT. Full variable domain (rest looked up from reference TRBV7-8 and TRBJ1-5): GAGVSQSPRYKVAKRGQDVALRCDPISGHVSLFWYQQALGQGPEFLTYFQNEAQLDKSGLPSDRFFAERPEGSVSTLKIQRTQQEDSAVYLCASSPSPGQGNQPQHFGDGTRLSIL.

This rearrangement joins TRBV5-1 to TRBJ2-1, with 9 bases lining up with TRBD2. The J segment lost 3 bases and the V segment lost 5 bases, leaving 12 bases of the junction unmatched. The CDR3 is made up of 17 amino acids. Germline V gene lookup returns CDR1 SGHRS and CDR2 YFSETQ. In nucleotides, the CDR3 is TGCGCCAGCAGGGGAGGGGCTAGCGGGGAAAACTACAATGAGCAGTTCTTC. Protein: CASRGGASGENYNEQFF.

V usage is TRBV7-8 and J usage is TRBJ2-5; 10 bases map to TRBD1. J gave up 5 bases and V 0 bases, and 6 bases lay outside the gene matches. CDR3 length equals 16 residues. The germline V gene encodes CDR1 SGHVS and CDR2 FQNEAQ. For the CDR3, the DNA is TGTGCCAGCAGCTTAGCAACGGGACAGGGGAGGGAGACCCAGTACTTC. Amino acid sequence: CASSLATGQGRETQYF.

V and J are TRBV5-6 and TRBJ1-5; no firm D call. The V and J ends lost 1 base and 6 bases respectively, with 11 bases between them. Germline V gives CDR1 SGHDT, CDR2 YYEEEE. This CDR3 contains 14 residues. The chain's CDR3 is CASSLWGPGQPQHF. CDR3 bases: TGTGCCAGCAGCTTGTGGGGTCCGGGTCAGCCCCAGCATTTT.

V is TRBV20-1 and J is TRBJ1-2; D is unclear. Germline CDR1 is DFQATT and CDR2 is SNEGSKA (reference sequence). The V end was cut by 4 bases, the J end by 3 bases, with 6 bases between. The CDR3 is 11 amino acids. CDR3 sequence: CSAIIDYGYTF. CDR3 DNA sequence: TGCAGTGCTATTATTGACTATGGCTACACCTTC.

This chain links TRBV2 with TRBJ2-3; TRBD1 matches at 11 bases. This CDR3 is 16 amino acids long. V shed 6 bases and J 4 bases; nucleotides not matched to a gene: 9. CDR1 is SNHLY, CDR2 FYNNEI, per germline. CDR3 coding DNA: TGTGCCAGCAGCGGACCGGGACAGGGGGTTCCAGATACGCAGTATTTT. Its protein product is CASSGPGQGVPDTQYF.

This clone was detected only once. CDR3 DNA: TGCGCCAGCAGCTTGCAAAGGCCCCGAGAGGCGGAGACCCAGTACTTC. Its protein product is CASSLQRPREAETQYF. This chain links TRBV5-1 with TRBJ2-5, with D unresolved. CDR1 is SGHRS, CDR2 YFSETQ, per germline. Trimming removed 1 base from V and 5 bases from J, with 18 bases in between. The CDR3 is made up of 16 amino acids.

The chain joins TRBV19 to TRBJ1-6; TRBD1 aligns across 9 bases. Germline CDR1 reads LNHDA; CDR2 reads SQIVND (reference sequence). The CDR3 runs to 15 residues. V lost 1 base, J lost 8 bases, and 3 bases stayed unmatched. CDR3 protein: CASSIGQGVDSPLHF. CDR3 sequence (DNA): TGTGCCAGTAGTATAGGACAGGGGGTGGATTCACCCCTCCACTTT.

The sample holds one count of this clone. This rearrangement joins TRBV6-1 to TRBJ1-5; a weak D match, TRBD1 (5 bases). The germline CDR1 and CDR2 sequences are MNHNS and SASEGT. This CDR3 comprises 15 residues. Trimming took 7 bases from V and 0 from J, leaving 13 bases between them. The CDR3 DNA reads TGTGCCAGCATGCGGTGGGGCCTTAGCAATCAGCCCCAGCATTTT. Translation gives CASMRWGLSNQPQHF.

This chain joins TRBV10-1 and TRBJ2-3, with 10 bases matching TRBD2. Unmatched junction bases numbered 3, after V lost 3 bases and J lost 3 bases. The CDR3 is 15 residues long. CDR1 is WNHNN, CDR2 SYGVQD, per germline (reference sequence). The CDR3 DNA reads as TGCGCCAGCAGTGACAGCGGGGGGGCAACAGATACGCAGTATTTT. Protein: CASSDSGGATDTQYF.

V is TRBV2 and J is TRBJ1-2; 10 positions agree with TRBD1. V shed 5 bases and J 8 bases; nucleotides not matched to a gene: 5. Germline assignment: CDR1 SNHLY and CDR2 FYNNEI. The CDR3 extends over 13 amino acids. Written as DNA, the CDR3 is TGTGCCAGCAGTCCGGGACAGGGGACAGGCTACACCTTC. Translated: CASSPGQGTGYTF. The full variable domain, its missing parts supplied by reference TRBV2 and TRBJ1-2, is EPEVTQTPSHQVTQMGQEVILRCVPISNHLYFYWYRQILGQKVEFLVSFYNNEISEKSEIFDDQFSVERPDGSNFTLKIRSTKLEDSAMYFCASSPGQGTGYTFGSGTRLTVV.

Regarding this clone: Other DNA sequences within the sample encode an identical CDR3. The CDR3 DNA follows: TGTGCCAGCAGCGTAGGGGTAGATACGCAGTATTTT. Encoded protein: CASSVGVDTQYF. The genes are TRBV9 and TRBJ2-3; D is uncertain. The V and J ends lost 0 bases and 5 bases respectively, with 4 bases between them. Per the germline V gene, CDR1 is SGDLS and CDR2 is YYNGEE. The CDR3 is made up of 12 amino acids.

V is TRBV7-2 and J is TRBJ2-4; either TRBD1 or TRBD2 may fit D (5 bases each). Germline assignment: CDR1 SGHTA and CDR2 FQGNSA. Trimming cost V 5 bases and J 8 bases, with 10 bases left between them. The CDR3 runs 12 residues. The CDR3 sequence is CASSPLGDIQYF. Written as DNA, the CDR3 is TGTGCCAGCAGCCCTCTGGGGGACATTCAGTACTTC.

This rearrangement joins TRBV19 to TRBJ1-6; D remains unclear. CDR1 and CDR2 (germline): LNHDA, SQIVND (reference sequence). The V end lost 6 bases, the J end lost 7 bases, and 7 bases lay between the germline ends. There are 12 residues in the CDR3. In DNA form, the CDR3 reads TGTGCCAGTAGGGACGCCAATTCACCCCTCCACTTT. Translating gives CASRDANSPLHF.

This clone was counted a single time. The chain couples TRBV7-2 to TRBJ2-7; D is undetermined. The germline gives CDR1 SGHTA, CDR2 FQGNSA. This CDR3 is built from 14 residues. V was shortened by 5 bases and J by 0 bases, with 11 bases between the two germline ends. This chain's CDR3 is CASSQRDSSYEQYF. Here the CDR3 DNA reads TGTGCCAGCAGCCAACGAGATAGCTCCTACGAGCAGTACTTC. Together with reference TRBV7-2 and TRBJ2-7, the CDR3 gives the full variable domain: GAGVSQSPSNKVTEKGKDVELRCDPISGHTALYWYRQSLGQGLEFLIYFQGNSAPDKSGLPSDRFSAERTGGSVSTLTIQRTQQEDSAVYLCASSQRDSSYEQYFGPGTRLTVT.

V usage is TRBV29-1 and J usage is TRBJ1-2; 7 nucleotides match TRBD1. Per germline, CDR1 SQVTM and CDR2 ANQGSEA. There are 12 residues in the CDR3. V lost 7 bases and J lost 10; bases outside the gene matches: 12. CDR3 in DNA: TGCAGCGCATCCACAACTGGACAGGACTACACCTTC. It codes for CSASTTGQDYTF.

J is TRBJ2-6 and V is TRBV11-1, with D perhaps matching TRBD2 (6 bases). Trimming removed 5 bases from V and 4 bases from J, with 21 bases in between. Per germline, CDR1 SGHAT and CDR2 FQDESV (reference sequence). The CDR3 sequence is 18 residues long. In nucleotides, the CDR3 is TGTGCCAGCAGCCCCGGGTACAGCGGGTCTAACGGGGCCAACGTCCTGACTTTC. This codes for CASSPGYSGSNGANVLTF.

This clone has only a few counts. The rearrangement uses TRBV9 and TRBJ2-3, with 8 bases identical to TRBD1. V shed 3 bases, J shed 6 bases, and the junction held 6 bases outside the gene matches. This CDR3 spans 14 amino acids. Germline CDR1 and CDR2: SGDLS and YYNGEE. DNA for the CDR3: TGTGCCAGCAGCGCGGGACAGGTTGGGGATACGCAGTATTTT. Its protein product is CASSAGQVGDTQYF.

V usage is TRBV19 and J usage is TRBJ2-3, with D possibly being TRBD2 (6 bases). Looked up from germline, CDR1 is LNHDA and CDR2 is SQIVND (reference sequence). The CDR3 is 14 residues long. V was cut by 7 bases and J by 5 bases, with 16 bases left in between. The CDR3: CASTWQAGKDTQYF. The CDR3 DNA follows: TGTGCCAGTACTTGGCAGGCGGGGAAAGATACGCAGTATTTT.

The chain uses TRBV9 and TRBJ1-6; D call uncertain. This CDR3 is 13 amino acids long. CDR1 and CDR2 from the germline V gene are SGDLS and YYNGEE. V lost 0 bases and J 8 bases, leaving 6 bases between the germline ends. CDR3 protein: CASSVGPDSPLHF. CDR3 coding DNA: TGTGCCAGCAGCGTAGGACCGGATTCACCCCTCCACTTT.

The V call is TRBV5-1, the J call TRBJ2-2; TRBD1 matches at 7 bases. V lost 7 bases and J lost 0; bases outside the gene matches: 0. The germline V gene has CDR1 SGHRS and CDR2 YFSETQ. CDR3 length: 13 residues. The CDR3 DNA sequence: TGCGCCAGCGGACAGGCGAACACCGGGGAGCTGTTTTTT. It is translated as CASGQANTGELFF.

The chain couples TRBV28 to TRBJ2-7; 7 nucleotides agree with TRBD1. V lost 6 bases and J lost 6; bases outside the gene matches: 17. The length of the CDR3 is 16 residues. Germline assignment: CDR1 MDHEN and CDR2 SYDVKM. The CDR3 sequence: CASSLRQGFLASEQYF. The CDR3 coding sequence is TGTGCCAGCAGCCTCCGACAGGGATTTCTGGCTAGCGAGCAGTACTTC. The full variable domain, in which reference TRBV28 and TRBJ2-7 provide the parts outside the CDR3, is DVKVTQSSRYLVKRTGEKVFLECVQDMDHENMFWYRQDPGLGLRLIYFSYDVKMKEKGDIPEGYSVSREKKERFSLILESASTNQTSMYLCASSLRQGFLASEQYFGPGTRLTVT.

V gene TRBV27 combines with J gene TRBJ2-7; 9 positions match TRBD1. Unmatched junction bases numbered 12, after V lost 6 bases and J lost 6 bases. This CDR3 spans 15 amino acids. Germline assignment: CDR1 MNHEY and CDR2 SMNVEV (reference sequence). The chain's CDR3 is CASRLGGGQGFEQYF. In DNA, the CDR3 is TGTGCCAGCAGGCTCGGTGGGGGACAGGGTTTCGAGCAGTACTTC.

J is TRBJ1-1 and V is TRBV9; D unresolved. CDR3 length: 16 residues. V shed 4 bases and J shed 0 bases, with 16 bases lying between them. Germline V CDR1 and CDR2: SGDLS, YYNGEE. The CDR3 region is CASSPALGGLNTEAFF. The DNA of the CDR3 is TGTGCCAGCAGCCCCGCACTGGGTGGCCTGAACACTGAAGCTTTCTTT. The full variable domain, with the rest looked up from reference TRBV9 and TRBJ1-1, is DSGVTQTPKHLITATGQRVTLRCSPRSGDLSVYWYQQSLDQGLQFLIQYYNGEERAKGNILERFSAQQFPDLHSELNLSSLELGDSALYFCASSPALGGLNTEAFFGQGTRLTVV.

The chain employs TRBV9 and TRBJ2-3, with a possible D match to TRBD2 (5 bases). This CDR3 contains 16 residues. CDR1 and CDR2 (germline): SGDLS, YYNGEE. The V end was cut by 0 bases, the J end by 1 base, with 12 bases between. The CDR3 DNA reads TGTGCCAGCAGCGTAGCTTTAGGAGGTGGCACAGATACGCAGTATTTT. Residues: CASSVALGGGTDTQYF.

Here the CDR3 DNA reads TGTGCCAGCAGCCGTGACAGGGCCTACGAGCAGTACTTC. As protein: CASSRDRAYEQYF. This chain uses TRBV7-2 with TRBJ2-7; TRBD1 agrees at 7 bases. Per germline, CDR1 SGHTA and CDR2 FQGNSA. With V trimmed by 5 bases and J by 2 bases, 3 bases remained unmatched. The CDR3 loop spans 13 amino acids.

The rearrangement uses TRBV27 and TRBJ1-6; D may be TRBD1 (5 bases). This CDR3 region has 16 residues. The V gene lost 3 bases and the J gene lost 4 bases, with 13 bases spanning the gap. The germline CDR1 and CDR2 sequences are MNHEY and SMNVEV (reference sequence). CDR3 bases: TGTGCCAGCAGTTTTATTGGACACCCTTATAATTCACCCCTCCACTTT. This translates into CASSFIGHPYNSPLHF.

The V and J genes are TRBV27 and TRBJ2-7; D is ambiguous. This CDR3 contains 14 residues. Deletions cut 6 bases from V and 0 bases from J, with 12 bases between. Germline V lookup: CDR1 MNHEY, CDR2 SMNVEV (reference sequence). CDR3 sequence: CASSLARSSYEQYF. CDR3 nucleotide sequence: TGTGCCAGCAGCCTGGCACGGAGCTCCTACGAGCAGTACTTC.